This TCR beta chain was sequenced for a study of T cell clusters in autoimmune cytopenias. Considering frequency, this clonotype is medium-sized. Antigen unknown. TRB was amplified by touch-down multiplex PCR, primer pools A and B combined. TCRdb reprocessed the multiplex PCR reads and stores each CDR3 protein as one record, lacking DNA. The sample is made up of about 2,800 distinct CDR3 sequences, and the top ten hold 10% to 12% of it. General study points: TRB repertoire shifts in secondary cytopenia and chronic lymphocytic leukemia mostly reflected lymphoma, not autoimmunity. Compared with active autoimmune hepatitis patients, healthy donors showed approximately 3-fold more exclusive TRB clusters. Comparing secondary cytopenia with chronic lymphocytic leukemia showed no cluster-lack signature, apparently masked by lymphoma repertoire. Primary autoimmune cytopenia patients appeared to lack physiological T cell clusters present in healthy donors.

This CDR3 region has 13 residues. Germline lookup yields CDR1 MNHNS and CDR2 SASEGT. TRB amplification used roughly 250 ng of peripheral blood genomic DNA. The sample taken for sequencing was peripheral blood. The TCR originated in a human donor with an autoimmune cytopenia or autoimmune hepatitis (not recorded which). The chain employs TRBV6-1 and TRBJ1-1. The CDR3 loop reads CASREGSNTEAFF.